Below, 4 T cell receptor beta chains from the same sample are listed, as sequenced in a study of Ad26.COV2.S vaccination and SARS-CoV-2 variants. The table came from immunoSEQ multiplex PCR; TCRdb's copy has only in-frame clones and leaves some out. The profile shows 400,000 to 450,000 clones, about nine tenths of them singletons. Indicated treatment: about 20 received Ad26.COV2.S at low or high dose, single or two shots; roughly 5 received placebo; per-sample allocation not given. Day 63 following the first vaccine or placebo injection was when the samples were taken. The material sequenced was peripheral blood, taken in a trial of Ad26.COV2.S vaccine versus placebo. These receptors all come from a person between 18 and 60 years old who received the Ad26.COV2.S COVID-19 vaccine or a placebo.

The rearrangement uses TRBV11-2 and TRBJ2-2; D is perhaps TRBD1 or TRBD2 (6 bases each). The CDR3 runs 16 residues. Trimming cost V 5 bases and J 3 bases, with 16 bases left between them. Germline CDR1 reads SGHAT; CDR2 reads FQNNGV. The CDR3 DNA follows: TGTGCCAGCAGCCCAATTGGGGGGCATGACACCGGGGAGCTGTTTTTT. This codes for CASSPIGGHDTGELFF.

This clone was picked up a small number of times. The chain recombines TRBV6-2 or TRBV6-3 with TRBJ2-7; tentative D call: TRBD2 (5 bases). CDR1 MNHEY and CDR2 SVGEGT come from the germline V gene. This CDR3 is 12 amino acids long. V lost 0 bases, J lost 9 bases, and 9 bases lay in between. CDR3 nucleotides: TGTGCCAGCAGTTACTCGCGGGTTGGGCAGTACTTC. It encodes CASSYSRVGQYF.

CDR3 sequence reads: CASSLGLAGGDEQFF. The CDR3, as DNA: TGTGCCAGCAGCTTAGGGCTAGCGGGAGGGGATGAGCAGTTCTTC. The chain recombines TRBV7-2 with TRBJ2-1, with 12 bases matching TRBD2. CDR1 SGHTA and CDR2 FQGNSA come from the germline V gene. This CDR3 contains 15 residues. V shed 1 base, J shed 8 bases, and the junction held 3 bases outside the gene matches. The complete variable domain, with remaining parts taken from reference TRBV7-2 and TRBJ2-1, reads GAGVSQSPSNKVTEKGKDVELRCDPISGHTALYWYRQSLGQGLEFLIYFQGNSAPDKSGLPSDRFSAERTGGSVSTLTIQRTQQEDSAVYLCASSLGLAGGDEQFFGPGTRLTVL.

The chain recombines TRBV6-6 with TRBJ2-7, with D perhaps TRBD1 (5 bases). V was shortened by 0 bases and J by 7 bases, with 13 bases between the two germline ends. Germline CDR1 reads MNHNY; CDR2 reads SVGAGI (reference sequence). This CDR3 has 14 residues. In DNA form, the CDR3 reads TGTGCCAGCAGTTACTCCGCAGGGCCGGAGGAGCAGTACTTC. This translates into CASSYSAGPEEQYF.